This T cell receptor beta chain was found in a study of OX40 agonist ivuxolimab in advanced cancers. The assay was immunoSEQ multiplex PCR, and TCRdb's table has in-frame clones only and misses some. This sample has 35,000 to 40,000 clones; approximately 80% occur once, and the top ten carry approximately 8.1%. Here the sequenced sample was CD4+ or CD8+ T cells sorted from blood, taken in a trial of the OX40 agonist ivuxolimab. This sequence originates from an adult with an advanced solid tumor such as melanoma, head and neck, liver or kidney cancer.

For the CDR3, the DNA is TGTGCCAGCAGCTTCGCGGGAGTTTACAATGAGCAGTTCTTC. The encoded protein is CASSFAGVYNEQFF. The genes are TRBV11-2 and TRBJ2-1, with TRBD2 matching over 7 bases. CDR3 size: 14 residues. Germline V gives CDR1 SGHAT, CDR2 FQNNGV. The V gene end was trimmed by 3 bases and the J gene end by 4 bases; junction bases not matched to a gene: 3.